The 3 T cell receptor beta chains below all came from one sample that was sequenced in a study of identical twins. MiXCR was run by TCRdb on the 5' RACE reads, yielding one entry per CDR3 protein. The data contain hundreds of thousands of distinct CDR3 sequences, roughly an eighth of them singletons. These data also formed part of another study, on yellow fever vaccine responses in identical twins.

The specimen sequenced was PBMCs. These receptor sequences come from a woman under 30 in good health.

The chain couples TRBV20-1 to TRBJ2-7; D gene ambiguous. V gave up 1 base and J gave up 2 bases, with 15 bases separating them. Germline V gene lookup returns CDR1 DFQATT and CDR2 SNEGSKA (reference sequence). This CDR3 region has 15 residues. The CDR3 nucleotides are TGCAGTGCTAGAGGGATACGGCAGCCAGCCTACGAGCAGTACTTC. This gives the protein CSARGIRQPAYEQYF.

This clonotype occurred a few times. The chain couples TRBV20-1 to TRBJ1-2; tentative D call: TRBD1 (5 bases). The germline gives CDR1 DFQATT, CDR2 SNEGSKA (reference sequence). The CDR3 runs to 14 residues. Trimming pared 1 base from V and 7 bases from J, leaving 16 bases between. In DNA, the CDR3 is TGCAGTGCTAGAGCCGGGACGCTTGATGCTGGCTACACCTTC. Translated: CSARAGTLDAGYTF.

CDR3: CSVDKGARSYNEQFF. CDR3 DNA: TGCAGCGTTGATAAGGGGGCGAGGTCCTACAATGAGCAGTTCTTC. The chain carries TRBV29-1 and TRBJ2-1; 7 positions agree with TRBD1. The germline gives CDR1 SQVTM, CDR2 ANQGSEA. V trimming: 3 bases; J trimming: 1 base; junction bases outside the gene matches: 6. There are 15 residues in the CDR3.